This T cell receptor beta chain was recovered during a study of shared clonotypes between healthy human individuals (dated by TCRdb to 2020 to 2021). As for the study more broadly: Three men and two women, aged 18 to 49 years, made up the cohort. To estimate repertoire size and how much clonotypes are shared between individuals, the study performed deep sequencing of blood TCR repertoires from 4 to 6 healthy adults. To increase sequencing depth and limit assay-specific biases, TCR repertoire library preparation and sequencing were carried out by different laboratories using diverse techniques. Each donor's leukapheresis produced roughly between roughly 0.9 and 8.9 billion PBMCs. The paper as a whole reports these results and caveats: Pairwise subsampling led to the expectation that sequencing depth would affect the degree of clonotype sharing among donors. Sampling was restricted to blood, and TCR repertoires in tissues likely differ from the TCR repertoires found in blood. The small number of donors limited the genetic and exposure-history diversity represented.

V loses 4 bases, J loses 0 bases, and the germline ends lie 11 bases apart. The CDR3 has 15 amino acids, counting the end cysteine and phenylalanine. Only the CDR3 DNA is retained, 45 bases long and in frame from the first base. Donors were healthy HIV-negative adults with no recently reported acute infections or vaccinations. Every donor was a Caucasian adult residing in Nashville, Tennessee, USA. For unsorted samples, some 100 million PBMCs were counted and genomic DNA was extracted with the QIAamp DNA Blood Mini kit. After blood collection by leukapheresis, PBMCs were isolated using Ficoll-Histopaque density gradient centrifugation and then cryopreserved in the vapor phase of liquid nitrogen. TCR CDR3 regions were amplified from genomic DNA by multiplex PCR using the deep immunoSEQ assay. Genomic DNA extracted from each cell subset was distributed evenly over all wells of several immunoSEQ 96-well plates, and each plate served as one replicate. For unsorted PBMC, about 300 ng of genomic DNA, equivalent to 25,000 to 35,000 T cell genomes, went into each replicate PCR. Ten immunoSEQ deep assay plates were used to sequence unsorted PBMC genomic DNA. The purified libraries were quantified using a Qubit 3.0 fluorometer, sized with a Bioanalyzer 2100, and then quantified again using the KAPA Library Quantification kit. Every immunoSEQ 96-well plate was sequenced on a separate single-read 150-cycle Illumina NextSeq 550 flow cell. On the authors' methods: Because the immunoSEQ output held only junctional sequences and lacked quality scores, the filtering could not match the filtering applied to full-length reads. Sequences were annotated with PyIR, a Python wrapper for IgBLAST v1.9, using IMGT germline references to assign V/J genes and CDR3. Reads were filtered out if the reads had weak V/J assignments (E-value above 1e-6), no CDR3, stop codons, out-of-frame junctions, or ambiguous translated residues. V3J clonotypes were defined by identical inferred V gene, J gene, and CDR3 amino acid sequence. Percentage overlap between repertoires was computed as shared unique clonotypes divided by the size of the smaller repertoire. RTK rarefaction, the Chao1 estimator, and Recon v2.1 estimates of unobserved clonotypes were used to assess repertoire richness. TCRdb carries this immuneACCESS record with in-frame sequences only. Its versions omit some clonotypes, under half of them owing to an unresolved V gene in the studies checked, with the rest unexplained. D and trimming were read from the DNA, whereas the V and J calls and clone size are those reported in that table. This sample has approximately 500,000 clones in its table, and roughly 80% of those were observed once. The leading ten clones occupy about 11% of the sample.

The table lists this clone with a count of one. Its antigen remains undetermined. It has no much larger one-base neighbor in the sample; base qualities were not kept. Recombination connected TRBV7-1 to TRBJ2-3; the D gene cannot be named for sure. Being an ORF, TRBV7-1 has a function that is uncertain. The TCR was taken from a woman between 40 and 55 years old in good health. Some clones in this sample may be carry-over from other donors' samples. The sequenced sample consisted of PBMCs. The nucleotide sequence is TGTGCCAGCAGCTTAGTATCAGCAAGCACAGATACGCAGTATTTT. It codes for CASSLVSASTDTQYF.